This section outlines one TCR beta chain sequence together with its context. Its antigen is currently unknown. Assay used: immunoSEQ multiplex PCR; TCRdb lists only in-frame clones, some missing. Counted here are 55,000 to 85,000 clones, approximately 90% occurring once; the ten biggest clones make up about 2.2%. This record belongs to a study of lymphopenia after photon versus proton radiotherapy. The CDR3 is 14 amino acids. V gave up 4 bases and J gave up 3 bases, with 12 bases separating them. Germline V lookup: CDR1 LNHDA, CDR2 SQIVND (reference sequence). General study points: Proton therapy kept repertoires fairly stable, unlike photons, which gained effector/memory cells. Only patients who died were analyzed for survival; proton advantage is unproven. Oligoclonal CD8+ Temra expansion after nadir drove photon patients' diversity drop. Larger post-nadir TCR diversity loss correlated inversely with survival in deceased patients.

The chain joins TRBV19 to TRBJ1-1, with D perhaps matching TRBD1 (6 bases). This TCR derives from a woman aged 40 to 50 with cholangiocarcinoma. Sequencing used peripheral blood, obtained from a patient treated with photon-based radiotherapy. The CDR3 sequence is CASSSPQGHTEAFF. Written as DNA, the CDR3 is TGTGCCAGTAGTAGCCCTCAGGGGCACACTGAAGCTTTCTTT.